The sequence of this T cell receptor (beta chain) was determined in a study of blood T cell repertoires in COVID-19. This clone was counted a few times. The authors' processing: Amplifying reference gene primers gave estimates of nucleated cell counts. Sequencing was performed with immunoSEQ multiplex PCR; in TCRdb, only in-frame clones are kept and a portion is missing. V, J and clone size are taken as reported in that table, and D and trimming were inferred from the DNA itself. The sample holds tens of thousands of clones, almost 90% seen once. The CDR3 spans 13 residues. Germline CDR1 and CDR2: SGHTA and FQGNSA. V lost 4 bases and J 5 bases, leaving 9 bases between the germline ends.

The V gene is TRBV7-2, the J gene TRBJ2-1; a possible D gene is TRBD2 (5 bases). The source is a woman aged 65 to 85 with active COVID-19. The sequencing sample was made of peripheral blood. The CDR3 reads CASSSTGDNEQFF. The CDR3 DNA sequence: TGTGCCAGCAGCTCCACCGGGGACAATGAGCAGTTCTTC.